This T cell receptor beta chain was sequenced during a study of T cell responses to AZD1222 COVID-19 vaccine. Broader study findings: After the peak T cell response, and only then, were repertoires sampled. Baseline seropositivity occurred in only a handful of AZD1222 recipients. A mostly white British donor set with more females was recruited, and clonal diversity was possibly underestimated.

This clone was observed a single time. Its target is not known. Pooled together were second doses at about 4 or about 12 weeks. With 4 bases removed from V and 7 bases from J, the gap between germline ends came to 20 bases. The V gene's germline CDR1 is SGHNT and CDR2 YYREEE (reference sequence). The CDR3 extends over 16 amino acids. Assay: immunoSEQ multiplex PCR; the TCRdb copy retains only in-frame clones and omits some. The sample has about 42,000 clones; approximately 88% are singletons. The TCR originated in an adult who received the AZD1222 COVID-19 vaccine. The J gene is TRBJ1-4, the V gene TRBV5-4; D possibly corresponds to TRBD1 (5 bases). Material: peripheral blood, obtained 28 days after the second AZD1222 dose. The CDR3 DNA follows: TGTGCCAGCAGCATCGGCCCGGGGACCAGTGGTGAAAAACTGTTTTTT. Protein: CASSIGPGTSGEKLFF.